Presented here are 30 T cell receptor beta chains from one specimen sequenced in a study of T cells in Graves' hyperthyroidism and ophthalmopathy. RNA transcripts served as the template for amplifying TCR beta CDR3 regions. HTBI primers were the set used in a first-round RT-PCR of the TCR CDR3. One entry per CDR3 protein, called by TCRdb with MiXCR from the multiplex PCR reads. Of about 400,000 distinct CDR3 sequences listed, 13% to 15% are singletons. Sequenced material: blood. Receptors originate from a woman in her twenties or thirties with Graves' ophthalmopathy.

This clonotype was recorded many times. CDR3 bases: TGTGCCAGCAGCTGGGAAGTGACAACCTACAATGAGCAGTTCTTC. This codes for CASSWEVTTYNEQFF. The chain uses TRBV5-6 and TRBJ2-1; D is undetermined. V lost 3 bases and J lost 2, with 12 bases in between. This CDR3 comprises 15 residues. Germline CDR1 and CDR2: SGHDT and YYEEEE.

This clonotype has ten or more counts. This rearrangement joins TRBV29-1 to TRBJ1-1; TRBD1 is a possible D gene (5 bases). Trimming shortened V by 4 bases and J by 11 bases, and 11 bases separated the two germline ends. CDR1 is SQVTM and CDR2 is ANQGSEA in the germline V gene. The CDR3 loop spans 10 amino acids. This CDR3 is CSVGGRDAFF. CDR3 DNA sequence: TGCAGCGTTGGGGGGAGGGATGCTTTCTTT.

This clonotype was picked up many times. CDR3 bases: TGTGCCAGCAGCCCTCGACCAAACAGTTATTCTGATAATGAGCAGTTCTTC. It yields the protein CASSPRPNSYSDNEQFF. The chain links TRBV3-1 to TRBJ2-1, with D uncertain. CDR3 size: 17 residues. The V gene lost 4 bases and the J gene lost 7 bases, with 23 bases spanning the gap. Germline-derived CDR1 and CDR2 are LGHDT and YNNKEL (reference sequence).

Only a few counts were recorded for this clonotype. V and J are TRBV6-1 and TRBJ1-6; 8 bases are shared with TRBD1. Trimming removed 11 bases from V and 8 bases from J; junction bases left unmatched: 11. The CDR3 runs 14 residues. Germline CDR1 is MNHNS and CDR2 is SASEGT. The CDR3 nucleotides read TGTGCCTCATACCGGGACAGGCTGGATTCACCCCTCCACTTT. Amino acid sequence: CASYRDRLDSPLHF.

This sequence joins TRBV19 and TRBJ2-1; 8 nucleotides line up with TRBD2. The CDR3 is 17 residues long. Trimming removed 3 bases from V and 2 bases from J; junction bases left unmatched: 9. CDR1 is LNHDA, CDR2 SQIVND, per germline (reference sequence). This CDR3 reads CASSIGSTSVAYNEQFF. DNA of the CDR3: TGTGCCAGTAGTATTGGGTCGACTAGCGTTGCCTACAATGAGCAGTTCTTC.

The chain links TRBV3-1 to TRBJ1-2; D unclear. The CDR3 loop spans 16 amino acids. Looked up from germline, CDR1 is LGHDT and CDR2 is YNNKEL (reference sequence). V lost 0 bases, J lost 3 bases, and 14 bases lay in between. The CDR3 DNA sequence: TGTGCCAGCAGCCAAGATAGGGTAGCGGCGTACTATGGCTACACCTTC. Its translation: CASSQDRVAAYYGYTF.

This clonotype was picked up many times. The chain has TRBV20-1 and TRBJ1-5; 8 nucleotides match TRBD1. The CDR3 covers 19 residues. Germline CDR1 and CDR2: DFQATT and SNEGSKA (reference sequence). V lost 6 bases and J lost 2; bases outside the gene matches: 21. The CDR3 DNA sequence: TGCAGTGCCTGGTTAGGGACAGGAGACCCCTGGGTGGGCAATCAGCCCCAGCATTTT. It encodes CSAWLGTGDPWVGNQPQHF.

This clonotype was found many times. The chain couples TRBV3-1 to TRBJ2-3; D is ambiguous. CDR3 length: 13 amino acids. Germline CDR1 and CDR2: LGHDT and YNNKEL (reference sequence). Trimming stripped 0 bases from V and 3 bases from J, with 4 bases between. CDR3 in DNA: TGTGCCAGCAGCCAAGAAAGTACAGATACGCAGTATTTT. It codes for CASSQESTDTQYF.

This clonotype was seen many times. The chain combines TRBV27 with TRBJ1-6; TRBD1 matches at 8 bases. The J segment lost 8 bases and the V segment lost 4 bases, leaving 7 bases of the junction unmatched. Germline V gene data show CDR1 as MNHEY and CDR2 as SMNVEV (reference sequence). The length of the CDR3 is 15 residues. CDR3 sequence reads: CASSSGTGPYSPLHF. The CDR3, as DNA: TGTGCCAGCAGTTCCGGGACAGGTCCGTATTCACCCCTCCACTTT.

This clonotype was detected ten times or more. The V call is TRBV30, the J call TRBJ2-2; D is possibly TRBD1 (5 bases). V was pared by 2 bases and J by 6 bases, with 7 bases between. In germline, CDR1 is GTSNPN, CDR2 SVGIG (reference sequence). The CDR3 loop spans 12 amino acids. CDR3 in DNA: TGTGCCTGGAGTTACAGGTCCGGGGAGCTGTTTTTT. This encodes CAWSYRSGELFF.

The chain joins TRBV6-1 to TRBJ2-7; 7 nucleotides match TRBD2. The CDR3 totals 14 residues. Germline CDR1 and CDR2: MNHNS and SASEGT. The V segment lost 5 bases and the J segment 0 bases; nucleotides outside the gene matches: 4. The CDR3 spells CASSQREGSYEQYF. The CDR3 DNA follows: TGTGCCAGCAGTCAAAGGGAGGGCTCCTACGAGCAGTACTTC.

This clonotype was seen many times. The chain uses TRBV12-3 or TRBV12-4 and TRBJ1-2; D perhaps matches TRBD1 (6 bases). V lost 1 base and J 2 bases, leaving 11 bases between the germline ends. This CDR3 is built from 15 residues. The DNA of the CDR3 is TGTGCCAGCAGTTTAGGGGCGGGGGCGAACTATGGCTACACCTTC. Encoded protein: CASSLGAGANYGYTF.

A remark on this clonotype: A much larger clone lies a single base off, so this may be a read error. This sequence joins TRBV6-2 or TRBV6-3 and TRBJ1-1; D may be TRBD1 (5 bases). The germline gives CDR1 MNHEY, CDR2 SVGEGT. This CDR3 has 15 residues. The V end was cut by 5 bases, the J end by 6 bases, with 19 bases between. Written as DNA, the CDR3 is TGTGCCAGCAGTGTCCGGGGGGGTGTTAACGCTGAAGCTTTCTTT. Its translation is CASSVRGGVNAEAFF.

The sample holds many counts of this clonotype. The chain employs TRBV20-1 and TRBJ2-2; D ambiguous. Trimming shortened V by 2 bases and J by 3 bases, and 10 bases separated the two germline ends. The CDR3 totals 14 residues. Germline V gene sequence: CDR1 DFQATT, CDR2 SNEGSKA (reference sequence). CDR3 nucleotides: TGCAGTGCTAGACCCGACCCCCACACCGGGGAGCTGTTTTTT. Its translation is CSARPDPHTGELFF.

This clonotype was counted at least ten times. The V and J genes are TRBV20-1 and TRBJ1-2, with no clear D. The CDR3 spans 11 residues. Germline V CDR1 and CDR2: DFQATT, SNEGSKA (reference sequence). The V end lost 3 bases, the J end lost 6 bases, and 8 bases lay between the germline ends. The CDR3 sequence is CSARDSNGYTF. The CDR3, as DNA: TGCAGTGCTAGGGATTCGAATGGCTACACCTTC.

Concerning this clonotype itself: It may be a read error: a sequence one base away is much more abundant. The chain combines TRBV7-9 with TRBJ2-4; TRBD1 agrees at 8 bases. Germline CDR1 SEHNR, CDR2 FQNEAQ (reference sequence). The CDR3 is 16 residues long. CDR3 coding DNA: TGTGCCAGCGGCTTCGCTGGGTCAGGGGGCTTGGACATTCAGTACTTC. It codes for CASGFAGSGGLDIQYF.

The sample holds a few counts of this clonotype. This chain uses TRBV27 with TRBJ2-5; possibly TRBD1 for D (5 bases). The CDR3 runs 11 residues. V gave up 6 bases and J gave up 11 bases, with 13 bases separating them. Germline V lookup: CDR1 MNHEY, CDR2 SMNVEV (reference sequence). CDR3 sequence (DNA): TGTGCCAGCAGCCGAGCAGGGATACAGTACTTC. Translation: CASSRAGIQYF.

This chain links TRBV5-1 with TRBJ2-2; no reliable D call. V lost 3 bases, J lost 4 bases, and 10 bases lay in between. This CDR3 spans 14 amino acids. CDR1 and CDR2 (germline): SGHRS, YFSETQ. CDR3 nucleotides: TGCGCCAGCAGCTCTGCTTTCTCCACCGGGGAGCTGTTTTTT. It translates to CASSSAFSTGELFF.

This clonotype was observed at least ten times. The chain is built from TRBV28 and TRBJ2-1, with 9 bases fitting TRBD2. The V gene end was trimmed by 2 bases and the J gene end by 3 bases; junction bases not matched to a gene: 14. Per the germline V gene, CDR1 is MDHEN and CDR2 is SYDVKM. The CDR3 runs to 19 residues. Here the CDR3 reads CASSLRRGGLRLIYNEQFF. The CDR3 DNA reads TGTGCCAGCAGTTTACGGCGGGGGGGCCTCCGGCTTATCTACAATGAGCAGTTCTTC. The full variable domain, in which reference TRBV28 and TRBJ2-1 provide the parts outside the CDR3, is DVKVTQSSRYLVKRTGEKVFLECVQDMDHENMFWYRQDPGLGLRLIYFSYDVKMKEKGDIPEGYSVSREKKERFSLILESASTNQTSMYLCASSLRRGGLRLIYNEQFFGPGTRLTVL.

V and J are TRBV12-3 or TRBV12-4 and TRBJ2-1, with D possibly being TRBD2 (5 bases). Trimming left V 7 bases short and J 3 bases short, with 19 bases between. This CDR3 contains 16 residues. The CDR3 DNA follows: TGTGCCAGCACTCCGGGGAGCGTAAAAGGCTACAATGAGCAGTTCTTC. Amino acids: CASTPGSVKGYNEQFF.

This clonotype has only a few counts. The chain is built from TRBV11-2 and TRBJ1-6; D call uncertain. This CDR3 contains 15 residues. CDR1 SGHAT and CDR2 FQNNGV come from the germline V gene. Trimming removed 1 base at V and 8 bases at J, with 12 bases between. The CDR3 DNA is TGTGCCAGCAGCTTAGGACGAGCGAGCTATTCACCCCTCCACTTT. Protein sequence: CASSLGRASYSPLHF.

This clonotype was counted ten times or more. The V gene is TRBV11-3, the J gene TRBJ2-3, with TRBD2 identical over 13 bases. The CDR3 totals 15 residues. The J segment lost 5 bases and the V segment lost 5 bases, leaving 4 bases of the junction unmatched. Germline CDR1 and CDR2: SGHNT and YENEEA. The CDR3 loop reads CASSTSGGAGDTQYF. The CDR3 DNA reads TGTGCCAGCAGCACTAGCGGGGGGGCGGGAGATACGCAGTATTTT. Drawing the rest from reference TRBV11-3 and TRBJ2-3, the complete variable domain is EAGVVQSPRYKIIEKKQPVAFWCNPISGHNTLYWYLQNLGQGPELLIRYENEEAVDDSQLPKDRFSAERLKGVDSTLKIQPAELGDSAVYLCASSTSGGAGDTQYFGPGTRLTVL.

This clonotype showed up just a few times. V is TRBV24-1 and J is TRBJ2-5, with 7 bases identical to TRBD2. This CDR3 spans 17 amino acids. Germline V CDR1 and CDR2: KGHDR, SFDVKD. V dropped 1 base and J dropped 0; count of bases not matched to a gene: 7. For the CDR3, the DNA is TGTGCCACCAGTGATTTAGGAGCGGGGCCGTACCAAGAGACCCAGTACTTC. This sequence encodes CATSDLGAGPYQETQYF.

The V gene is TRBV12-5, the J gene TRBJ1-2, with 10 bases lining up with TRBD1. The V segment lost 6 bases and the J segment 0 bases; nucleotides outside the gene matches: 13. Germline V gene lookup returns CDR1 LGHNT and CDR2 FRNRAP. This CDR3 spans 18 amino acids. The CDR3 here is CASGNYWDRGLANYGYTF. CDR3 coding DNA: TGTGCTAGTGGGAACTACTGGGACAGGGGCCTAGCTAACTATGGCTACACCTTC.

This clonotype was detected many times. This chain uses TRBV6-1 with TRBJ2-7; no clear D. Germline CDR1 MNHNS, CDR2 SASEGT. The CDR3 has 13 amino acids. The V end lost 4 bases, the J end lost 3 bases, and 10 bases lay between the germline ends. DNA for the CDR3: TGTGCCAGCAGTGGGGTGATGGTCTACGAGCAGTACTTC. It yields the protein CASSGVMVYEQYF.

At least ten counts were recorded for this clonotype. This chain uses TRBV2 with TRBJ2-1; 7 positions match TRBD2. The CDR3 length is 14 residues. Germline V CDR1 and CDR2: SNHLY, FYNNEI. V was pared by 1 base and J by 7 bases, with 4 bases of the junction left unmatched. The CDR3 protein is CASSEVASGNEQFF. The CDR3 DNA follows: TGTGCCAGCAGTGAAGTGGCTAGCGGAAATGAGCAGTTCTTC.

This clonotype was counted many times. The chain employs TRBV6-5 and TRBJ1-1; 11 nucleotides align to TRBD1. This CDR3 contains 15 residues. Germline V gene lookup returns CDR1 MNHEY and CDR2 SVGAGI. J lost 4 bases, V lost 2 bases, and 3 bases had no gene match. The CDR3 coding sequence is TGTGCCAGCAGTTACGTGGGACAGGGGGGCACTGAAGCTTTCTTT. It yields the protein CASSYVGQGGTEAFF.

Turning to this clonotype: A single base separates this from a much larger clone, so it may be a read error. The V and J genes are TRBV29-1 and TRBJ2-2; either TRBD1 or TRBD2 may supply D (5 bases each). CDR1 is SQVTM, CDR2 ANQGSEA, per germline. There are 14 residues in the CDR3. The CDR3 sequence is CSVDEGLNTGELVF. CDR3 in DNA: TGCAGCGTTGATGAGGGGCTTAACACCGGGGAGCTGGTTTTT.

This clonotype was seen a handful of times. The rearrangement uses TRBV5-1 and TRBJ2-3; possible D gene TRBD1, 5 bases. V gave up 0 bases and J gave up 0 bases, with 8 bases separating them. CDR3 length: 15 residues. Germline-derived CDR1 and CDR2 are SGHRS and YFSETQ. CDR3 nucleotide sequence: TGCGCCAGCAGCTTGGGACAGACCAGCACAGATACGCAGTATTTT. Translation: CASSLGQTSTDTQYF.

Details on this clonotype: This may be a read error: a much more frequent sequence differs by one nucleotide. This chain uses TRBV20-1 with TRBJ2-7, with TRBD1 matching over 7 bases. The CDR3 contains 15 residues. CDR1 and CDR2 from the germline V gene are DFQATT and SNEGSKA (reference sequence). DNA for the CDR3: TGCAATGCTAGAGACTCCGGGACAGCTACCTACGAGCAGTACTTC. Translating it yields CNARDSGTATYEQYF.